This T cell receptor (beta chain) was recovered during a study of blood T cell repertoires in COVID-19 (dated by TCRdb to the early 2020s). With regard to the full study: Collaborator samples came from the United States, Italy and Spain and covered acute and convalescent phases of COVID-19. The prospective study material was composed of cDNA or gDNA derived from T cells, B-cell-depleted T cells, or PBMCs. Subjects who had been exposed to COVID-19, were actively infected with it, or had recovered from it provided the deeply sampled blood TCRbeta repertoires that made up the dataset. The repertoires were released in a freely available public database meant as a resource for research on the immune response to SARS-CoV-2. Samples came from the ongoing ImmuneRACE study (first 160 participants) plus 1,254 subjects from 6 global collaborators. Nearly every sample came with metadata listing a de-identified subject ID, COVID-19 status, age in years and sex. Where available, HLA class I and class II types were taken from metadata supplied by the sample provider and were not determined by assay-based typing.

The CDR3 covers 15 residues, taking in both the cysteine and the phenylalanine. Only CDR3 DNA is held: 45 bases, read in frame from base 1. After removal of 0 bases from V and 4 bases from J, the junction retains 6 bases not matched to a gene. The germline V gene provides CDR1 MNHEY and CDR2 SVGAGI. Each collaborating institution followed its own protocols to collect whole blood in K2EDTA tubes. For TCRbeta analysis, collaborators shipped samples in one of three forms: frozen whole blood, isolated PBMCs, or DNA extracted from either of those sample types. The immunoSEQ Assay, a bias-controlled multiplex PCR, was used to amplify TCRbeta CDR3 regions from genomic DNA. In the authors' own workflow: Nucleated cell counts per sample were estimated from amplification of reference gene primers within the assay. Sequence reads were collapsed and filtered to measure the absolute abundance of every unique TCRbeta CDR3 rearrangement. For each sample, productive Simpson clonality was calculated as the square root of Simpson's diversity index over productive rearrangements. Sourced from immuneACCESS, this table was stored by TCRdb with only in-frame sequences that have V and J called. A share of the clones is absent; for the studies checked, an unresolved V gene accounts for under half, and the remainder has no known explanation. The V and J calls and clone size were taken over from that table, and D and trimming were inferred from the DNA. The sample has about 250,000 clones on record, approximately 83% of them singletons. Of the sample, around 6% falls within the top ten clones.

With regard to this clone: No cognate antigen has been identified for it. It has no much larger one-base neighbor in the sample; base qualities were not kept.

Results the study describes overall, beyond this receptor: The amount of clinical and demographic metadata varied by source and participant and was provided uncurated.

The receptor's source is a human donor in a cohort sampled during active COVID-19. The V and J segments used are TRBV6-5 and TRBJ2-7; the central 7 bases match TRBD1. The sample was peripheral blood. Here the CDR3 is given as CASSYSIYRGYEQYF. The DNA sequence is as follows: TGTGCCAGCAGTTACTCGATCTACAGGGGATACGAGCAGTACTTC.